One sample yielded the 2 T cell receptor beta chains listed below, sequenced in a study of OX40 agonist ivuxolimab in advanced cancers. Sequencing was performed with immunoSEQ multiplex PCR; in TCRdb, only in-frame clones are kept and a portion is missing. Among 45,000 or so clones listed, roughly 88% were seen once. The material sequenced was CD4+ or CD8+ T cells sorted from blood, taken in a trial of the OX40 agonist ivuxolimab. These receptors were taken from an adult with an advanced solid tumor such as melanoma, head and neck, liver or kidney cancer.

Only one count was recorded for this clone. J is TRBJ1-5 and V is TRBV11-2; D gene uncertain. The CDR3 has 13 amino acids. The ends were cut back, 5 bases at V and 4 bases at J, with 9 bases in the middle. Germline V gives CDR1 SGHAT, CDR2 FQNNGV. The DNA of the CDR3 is TGTGCCAGCAGCAGGACGGTGAATCAGCCCCAGCATTTT. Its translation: CASSRTVNQPQHF.

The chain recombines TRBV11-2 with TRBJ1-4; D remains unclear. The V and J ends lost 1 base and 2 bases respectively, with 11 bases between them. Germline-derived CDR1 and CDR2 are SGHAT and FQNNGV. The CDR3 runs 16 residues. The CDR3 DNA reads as TGTGCCAGCAGCTTAGGTTCGGGGTGGACTAATGAAAAACTGTTTTTT. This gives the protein CASSLGSGWTNEKLFF.